These 29 T cell receptor beta chains share one sample of origin, sequenced in a study of blood T cell repertoires in COVID-19. Some clones are missing from TCRdb's copy, which holds only in-frame ones; the method was immunoSEQ multiplex PCR. Here the sample spans roughly 130,000 clones, roughly 84% being singletons. Sequenced: peripheral blood. The receptors originated from a woman aged 25-40 years who had recovered from COVID-19.

V usage is TRBV19 and J usage is TRBJ2-7; perhaps TRBD1 as D (5 bases). Trimming stripped 3 bases from V and 3 bases from J, with 12 bases between. Germline V gene lookup returns CDR1 LNHDA and CDR2 SQIVND (reference sequence). The CDR3 spans 14 residues. The CDR3 here is CASSMGTGVYEQYF. The CDR3, as DNA: TGTGCCAGTAGTATGGGTACAGGCGTCTACGAGCAGTACTTC.

This chain links TRBV19 with TRBJ2-7, with 12 nucleotides matching TRBD2. Germline V gene sequence: CDR1 LNHDA, CDR2 SQIVND (reference sequence). CDR3 size: 13 residues. Losses at the gene ends were 5 bases for V and 6 bases for J; bases not matched to a gene: 2. The CDR3: CASSGLAGSEQYF. CDR3 in DNA: TGTGCCAGTAGTGGACTAGCGGGGAGCGAGCAGTACTTC.

V is TRBV2 and J is TRBJ1-2, with 8 bases matching TRBD1. The junction had 9 bases not matched to a gene; V was cut back by 6 bases and J by 3 bases. The CDR3 loop spans 15 amino acids. Per germline, CDR1 SNHLY and CDR2 FYNNEI. The CDR3 DNA follows: TGTGCCAGCAGCCAACTGGACAGGGACCACTATGGCTACACCTTC. It translates to CASSQLDRDHYGYTF. Full variable domain (outside the CDR3, taken from reference TRBV2 and TRBJ1-2): EPEVTQTPSHQVTQMGQEVILRCVPISNHLYFYWYRQILGQKVEFLVSFYNNEISEKSEIFDDQFSVERPDGSNFTLKIRSTKLEDSAMYFCASSQLDRDHYGYTFGSGTRLTVV.

This chain links TRBV27 with TRBJ1-2; TRBD1 matches at 8 bases. The V segment lost 5 bases and the J segment 8 bases; nucleotides outside the gene matches: 7. The CDR3 sequence is 13 residues long. Germline CDR1 reads MNHEY; CDR2 reads SMNVEV (reference sequence). The chain's CDR3 is CASSLMTGDGYTF. For the CDR3, the DNA is TGTGCCAGCAGTCTAATGACAGGGGACGGCTACACCTTC.

The chain is built from TRBV4-2 and TRBJ2-5, with TRBD2 matching 10 bases. Per germline, CDR1 LGHNA and CDR2 YNFKEQ. The V gene end was trimmed by 4 bases and the J gene end by 1 base; junction bases not matched to a gene: 9. This CDR3 comprises 17 residues. The CDR3 reads CASSPNLAGGFQETQYF. The CDR3 DNA is TGTGCCAGCAGCCCGAACTTAGCGGGGGGATTCCAAGAGACCCAGTACTTC.

The J gene is TRBJ1-1, the V gene TRBV19; no clear D. CDR1 is LNHDA and CDR2 is SQIVND in the germline V gene (reference sequence). Trimming took off 3 bases at V and 6 bases at J, with 11 bases between the two ends. The CDR3 loop spans 13 amino acids. The CDR3 is CASSIQGSAEAFF. In DNA, the CDR3 is TGTGCCAGTAGTATTCAAGGGAGTGCTGAAGCTTTCTTT.

This sequence joins TRBV3-1 (or the pseudogene TRBV3-2) and TRBJ2-7, with TRBD1 as a possible D gene (7 bases). Germline V gene lookup returns CDR1 LGHDT and CDR2 YNNKEL (reference sequence). This CDR3 region has 14 residues. The germline V and J ends were trimmed by 4 bases and 6 bases, with 16 bases remaining between them. CDR3 amino acids: CASSLSGQGGEQYF. In DNA form, the CDR3 reads TGTGCCAGCAGCCTCTCGGGGCAGGGGGGCGAGCAGTACTTC.

The rearrangement uses TRBV6-5 and TRBJ1-1, with a tentative D call TRBD1 (6 bases). The CDR3 is 14 residues long. Trimming shortened V by 0 bases and J by 1 base, and 6 bases separated the two germline ends. Germline V gene sequence: CDR1 MNHEY, CDR2 SVGAGI. The CDR3, as DNA: TGTGCCAGCAGTTACTCAGGGGGGAACACTGAAGCTTTCTTT. It yields the protein CASSYSGGNTEAFF.

The J gene is TRBJ1-5, the V gene TRBV5-5; D is undetermined. V lost 0 bases to trimming and J lost 7 bases, with 14 bases between them. Germline CDR1 reads SGHKS; CDR2 reads YYEKEE (reference sequence). The CDR3 has 15 residues. CDR3 sequence: CASSLAAGAGQPQHF. CDR3 DNA: TGTGCCAGCAGCTTGGCGGCAGGCGCGGGGCAGCCCCAGCATTTT.

The V call is TRBV6-5, the J call TRBJ1-1; D gene uncertain. The CDR3 has 13 amino acids. V was pared by 4 bases and J by 6 bases, with 12 bases between. Germline-derived CDR1 and CDR2 are MNHEY and SVGAGI. The chain's CDR3 is CASSLGSNAEAFF. Here the CDR3 DNA reads TGTGCCAGCAGTTTGGGCAGTAACGCTGAAGCTTTCTTT.

V gene TRBV6-4 combines with J gene TRBJ2-1; 10 nucleotides line up with TRBD2. V was pared by 5 bases and J by 7 bases, with 8 bases of the junction left unmatched. CDR3 length: 15 residues. Germline V CDR1 and CDR2: MRHNA, SNTAGT. CDR3 bases: TGTGCCAGCAGTAAACTAGCGGGATCTTTGAATGAGCAGTTCTTC. This gives the protein CASSKLAGSLNEQFF.

The J gene is TRBJ1-2, the V gene TRBV11-2; 9 nucleotides match TRBD1. Trimming took 6 bases from V and 0 from J; bases not matched to a gene: 5. The germline V gene has CDR1 SGHAT and CDR2 FQNNGV. The CDR3 has 15 residues. In nucleotides, the CDR3 is TGTGCCAGCAGTGAGGACAGGGGACCTAACTATGGCTACACCTTC. It translates to CASSEDRGPNYGYTF.

This clone was seen once. The chain uses TRBV6-5 and TRBJ2-5, with 8 bases aligning to TRBD1. The germline gives CDR1 MNHEY, CDR2 SVGAGI. CDR3 length equals 15 residues. V lost 8 bases and J lost 0; bases outside the gene matches: 8. The CDR3 protein is CASGPGTGYQETQYF. In DNA, the CDR3 is TGTGCCAGCGGACCTGGGACAGGTTACCAAGAGACCCAGTACTTC.

This clone has just one count. This chain uses TRBV7-8 with TRBJ2-7, with 12 bases fitting TRBD2. Germline trimming cut 6 bases from V and 0 bases from J; bases unmatched to any gene: 6. The CDR3 consists of 16 residues. CDR1 and CDR2 from the germline V gene are SGHVS and FQNEAQ. The CDR3 is CASSSTSGRRSYEQYF. CDR3 nucleotides: TGTGCCAGCAGTTCGACTAGCGGGAGACGCTCCTACGAGCAGTACTTC. Looking up the rest from reference TRBV7-8 and TRBJ2-7 gives the full variable domain: GAGVSQSPRYKVAKRGQDVALRCDPISGHVSLFWYQQALGQGPEFLTYFQNEAQLDKSGLPSDRFFAERPEGSVSTLKIQRTQQEDSAVYLCASSSTSGRRSYEQYFGPGTRLTVT.

The chain has TRBV6-5 and TRBJ1-5; 7 bases are shared with TRBD1. V lost 6 bases to trimming and J lost 2 bases; unmatched junction nucleotides: 7. CDR1 is MNHEY and CDR2 is SVGAGI in the germline V gene. The length of the CDR3 is 15 residues. DNA of the CDR3: TGTGCCAGCAGAAATAGGACAGGTGGCAATCAGCCCCAGCATTTT. This codes for CASRNRTGGNQPQHF.

This clone showed up just a few times. The chain joins TRBV10-1 to TRBJ2-7; 11 nucleotides match TRBD2. V shed 3 bases, J shed 2 bases, and the junction held 6 bases outside the gene matches. Germline V gives CDR1 WNHNN, CDR2 SYGVQD (reference sequence). The CDR3 totals 16 residues. This CDR3 reads CASSELAGDATYEQYF. The CDR3 DNA is TGCGCCAGCAGTGAACTAGCGGGAGACGCAACCTACGAGCAGTACTTC.

Concerning this clone itself: The junction departs from the called germline gene at one end, perhaps through a read error. This chain connects TRBV7-7 to TRBJ2-5, with TRBD2 as a possible D gene (6 bases). This CDR3 is 15 amino acids long. Germline loops: CDR1 SSHAT, CDR2 FNYEAQ (reference sequence). This CDR3 is CASSLVARGGETQYF. CDR3 nucleotides: TGTGCTAGCAGCTTAGTCGCGCGGGGTGGTGAGACCCAGTACTTC.

The chain recombines TRBV12-3 or TRBV12-4 with TRBJ2-7, with a weak D call TRBD2 (6 bases). The CDR3 is 12 residues long. Trimming removed 8 bases at V and 4 bases at J, with 12 bases between. The chain's CDR3 is CASGRDSYEQYF. In DNA, the CDR3 is TGTGCCAGCGGTCGGGACTCGTACGAGCAGTACTTC.

The gene calls are TRBV13 and TRBJ2-7; 9 positions agree with TRBD1. The V segment lost 0 bases and the J segment 4 bases; nucleotides outside the gene matches: 4. CDR1 and CDR2 from the germline V gene are PRHDT and FYEKMQ (reference sequence). CDR3 length: 15 residues. In DNA, the CDR3 is TGTGCCAGCAGCTTAGGACAGGGGGCCGGTTACGAGCAGTACTTC. This gives the protein CASSLGQGAGYEQYF.

This chain connects TRBV19 to TRBJ2-7, with 9 bases matching TRBD1. CDR1 and CDR2 (germline): LNHDA, SQIVND (reference sequence). The CDR3 spans 14 residues. The ends lost 5 bases at V and 1 base at J; junction bases unmatched: 3. CDR3 amino acids: CASSRDRESYEQYF. DNA for the CDR3: TGTGCCAGTAGTCGGGACAGGGAGTCCTACGAGCAGTACTTC.

This clone has only one observation. The chain employs TRBV7-9 and TRBJ1-5; 9 bases are a match to TRBD1. The CDR3 runs 18 residues. CDR1 is SEHNR, CDR2 FQNEAQ, per germline (reference sequence). V lost 4 bases to trimming and J lost 7 bases; unmatched junction nucleotides: 17. CDR3 sequence reads: CASSSELGTGFLRQPQHF. CDR3 coding DNA: TGTGCCAGCAGCTCCGAGCTTGGGACAGGGTTTCTTAGGCAGCCCCAGCATTTT.

The chain's CDR3 is CASSPRGSGANVLTF. The CDR3 nucleotides read TGTGCCAGCAGTCCGCGAGGATCTGGGGCCAACGTCCTGACTTTC. The J gene is TRBJ2-6, the V gene TRBV28, with unresolved D. The CDR3 covers 15 residues. Trimming stripped 5 bases from V and 1 base from J, with 9 bases between. Germline V lookup: CDR1 MDHEN, CDR2 SYDVKM.

This clone showed up just a few times. The CDR3 coding sequence is TGTGCCAGCAGCTTGGTGGGACAGGGTACAGATACGCAGTATTTT. Its protein is CASSLVGQGTDTQYF. The chain carries TRBV5-6 and TRBJ2-3; 9 nucleotides line up with TRBD1. Trimming took 0 bases from V and 3 from J; bases not matched to a gene: 2. Germline-derived CDR1 and CDR2 are SGHDT and YYEEEE. The CDR3 is made up of 15 amino acids.

This clone was seen once. The chain combines TRBV29-1 with TRBJ1-1; 10 bases map to TRBD1. CDR3 size: 17 residues. With V trimmed by 2 bases and J by 4 bases, 13 bases remained unmatched. Germline CDR1 SQVTM, CDR2 ANQGSEA. CDR3 in DNA: TGCAGCGTTGAACTTAGGGCCAGACAGGGGGCGGGCACTGAAGCTTTCTTT. It is translated as CSVELRARQGAGTEAFF.

This chain uses TRBV7-9 with TRBJ2-3, with TRBD2 identical over 7 bases. Unmatched junction bases numbered 0, after V lost 5 bases and J lost 4 bases. In germline, CDR1 is SEHNR, CDR2 FQNEAQ (reference sequence). This CDR3 is built from 12 residues. DNA of the CDR3: TGTGCCAGCAGCGGGGGGGCAGATACGCAGTATTTT. Protein: CASSGGADTQYF.

The sample holds one count of this clone. V gene TRBV29-1 combines with J gene TRBJ2-3; 7 bases agree with TRBD2. Germline V CDR1 and CDR2: SQVTM, ANQGSEA. The J segment lost 4 bases and the V segment lost 0 bases, leaving 10 bases of the junction unmatched. This CDR3 spans 16 amino acids. CDR3 sequence (DNA): TGCAGCGTTGAAGATCTCTCTAGCGGCCCTTCAGATACGCAGTATTTT. It translates to CSVEDLSSGPSDTQYF.

The chain has TRBV6-1 and TRBJ1-2, with 10 bases fitting TRBD1. Trimming removed 3 bases from V and 8 bases from J; junction bases left unmatched: 9. CDR1 and CDR2 from the germline V gene are MNHNS and SASEGT. The CDR3 totals 15 residues. The chain's CDR3 is CASSEDGQGVRGYTF. CDR3 bases: TGTGCCAGCAGTGAGGACGGACAGGGGGTTCGGGGCTACACCTTC.

V usage is TRBV24-1 and J usage is TRBJ2-3; D unresolved. Deletions cut 4 bases from V and 3 bases from J, with 16 bases between. Germline-derived CDR1 and CDR2 are KGHDR and SFDVKD. The CDR3 is 16 amino acids. The CDR3 region has the DNA TGTGCCACCAGTGAGTCCCACCTAGGCGGTACAGATACGCAGTATTTT. Translation gives CATSESHLGGTDTQYF.

The chain recombines TRBV13 with TRBJ2-5, with D hard to call. CDR3 length equals 14 residues. Germline V gene sequence: CDR1 PRHDT, CDR2 FYEKMQ (reference sequence). V was shortened by 3 bases and J by 1 base, with 9 bases between the two germline ends. The CDR3 DNA follows: TGTGCCAGCAGCTTCCGAACGGTCCAAGAGACCCAGTACTTC. Amino acid sequence: CASSFRTVQETQYF.